This entry lists 26 T cell receptor beta chains sequenced from one sample in a study of T cell responses to AZD1222 COVID-19 vaccine. Repertoires were generated with immunoSEQ multiplex PCR, while TCRdb's copy carries only in-frame clones and drops some. The table records roughly 42,000 clones, 80% to 90% of them present only once. Sequencing used peripheral blood, obtained 28 days after the second dose of the MenACWY control vaccine. The source is an adult who received the MenACWY meningococcal vaccine as a control.

The chain's CDR3 is CASSPGTSGTYEQYF. As DNA, the CDR3 is TGTGCCAGCAGTCCCGGGACTAGCGGAACCTACGAGCAGTACTTC. This chain connects TRBV27 to TRBJ2-7; 11 nucleotides match TRBD2. This CDR3 is built from 15 residues. Looked up from germline, CDR1 is MNHEY and CDR2 is SMNVEV (reference sequence). Germline trimming cut 5 bases from V and 2 bases from J; bases unmatched to any gene: 5.

This chain's CDR3 is CASSQAKLAVETGELFF. DNA for the CDR3: TGCGCCAGCAGCCAAGCCAAACTAGCGGTGGAGACCGGGGAGCTGTTTTTT. The V call is TRBV4-1, the J call TRBJ2-2; 8 bases are shared with TRBD2. With V trimmed by 1 base and J by 5 bases, 9 bases remained unmatched. The CDR3 spans 17 residues. Germline lookup yields CDR1 MGHRA and CDR2 YSYEKL.

The chain employs TRBV20-1 and TRBJ2-7; a weak D match, TRBD2 (5 bases). Germline CDR1 DFQATT, CDR2 SNEGSKA (reference sequence). The CDR3 totals 16 residues. V dropped 3 bases and J dropped 0 bases, with 18 bases sitting between them. CDR3 residues: CSASFVTTDYSYEQYF. The CDR3 region has the DNA TGCAGTGCTAGTTTTGTGACTACCGATTACTCCTACGAGCAGTACTTC.

The chain employs TRBV5-1 and TRBJ2-1; D is unclear. V was cut by 4 bases and J by 0 bases, with 8 bases left in between. This CDR3 is 14 amino acids long. CDR1 and CDR2 from the germline V gene are SGHRS and YFSETQ. The CDR3 nucleotides are TGCGCCAGCAGCCACGTCAGCTCCTACAATGAGCAGTTCTTC. This encodes CASSHVSSYNEQFF.

The CDR3 DNA reads TGTGCCAGCAGCCCCAGGGGTTTTGAAAAACTGTTTTTT. Its translation is CASSPRGFEKLFF. The V gene is TRBV7-9, the J gene TRBJ1-4, with D perhaps matching TRBD1 (6 bases). The length of the CDR3 is 13 residues. V was clipped by 5 bases and J by 7 bases, with 11 bases between them. The germline V gene has CDR1 SEHNR and CDR2 FQNEAQ (reference sequence).

V gene TRBV13 combines with J gene TRBJ1-5; D not resolved. Deletions cut 6 bases from V and 5 bases from J, with 11 bases between. From germline, CDR1 is PRHDT and CDR2 FYEKMQ (reference sequence). The CDR3 runs to 13 residues. The CDR3 region has the DNA TGTGCCAGCAGTAGGGCTGGGGATCAGCCCCAGCATTTT. It yields the protein CASSRAGDQPQHF.

The chain joins TRBV29-1 to TRBJ2-1; D may be TRBD2 (5 bases). Trimming removed 3 bases from V and 12 bases from J, with 9 bases in between. The CDR3 has 10 residues. The germline V gene encodes CDR1 SQVTM and CDR2 ANQGSEA. Here the CDR3 reads CSVDEGTQFF. CDR3 sequence (DNA): TGCAGCGTTGACGAGGGAACGCAGTTCTTC.

The gene calls are TRBV28 and TRBJ2-5; TRBD1 might be the D (5 bases). Germline V gene sequence: CDR1 MDHEN, CDR2 SYDVKM. The CDR3 spans 16 residues. V lost 5 bases and J 2 bases, leaving 18 bases between the germline ends. CDR3 loop: CASSPPGQGHQETQYF. CDR3 in DNA: TGTGCCAGCAGTCCCCCGGGCCAGGGCCATCAAGAGACCCAGTACTTC.

The J gene is TRBJ1-1, the V gene TRBV10-3; 8 bases align to TRBD1. The CDR3 totals 15 residues. J was trimmed by 7 bases and V by 2 bases; bases with no gene match: 9. The germline gives CDR1 ENHRY, CDR2 SYGVKD. CDR3 loop: CAISEPTDRVGEAFF. CDR3 nucleotides: TGTGCCATCAGTGAGCCAACGGACAGGGTGGGTGAAGCTTTCTTT.

The chain is built from TRBV18 and TRBJ1-1; 8 nucleotides agree with TRBD1. Germline V gene data show CDR1 as KGHSH and CDR2 as LQKENI. V lost 2 bases and J lost 2; bases outside the gene matches: 4. The CDR3 spans 15 residues. The CDR3 spells CASSPGQGRNTEAFF. The CDR3 DNA reads as TGTGCCAGCTCACCAGGACAGGGACGAAACACTGAAGCTTTCTTT.

V is TRBV6-4 and J is TRBJ2-1; 7 positions match TRBD2. The CDR3 has 15 amino acids. The V gene's germline CDR1 is MRHNA and CDR2 SNTAGT. J lost 5 bases, V lost 6 bases, and 10 bases had no gene match. The DNA of the CDR3 is TGTGCCAGCAGAAAACTAGCGCGGTCCAACAATGAGCAGTTCTTC. It yields the protein CASRKLARSNNEQFF.

The V and J genes are TRBV13 and TRBJ2-7, with D perhaps given as TRBD1 or TRBD2 (6 bases each). Germline V gene sequence: CDR1 PRHDT, CDR2 FYEKMQ (reference sequence). The CDR3 is 14 amino acids. Trimming cost V 5 bases and J 5 bases, with 16 bases left between them. As DNA, the CDR3 is TGTGCCAGCAGCAGAAGGGGGGCAATCGACGAGCAGTACTTC. Protein sequence: CASSRRGAIDEQYF. The full variable domain, with the rest looked up from reference TRBV13 and TRBJ2-7, is AAGVIQSPRHLIKEKRETATLKCYPIPRHDTVYWYQQGPGQDPQFLISFYEKMQSDKGSIPDRFSAQQFSDYHSELNMSSLELGDSALYFCASSRRGAIDEQYFGPGTRLTVT.

The chain uses TRBV6-4 and TRBJ2-1, with D possibly being TRBD2 (6 bases). The CDR3 is 14 residues long. Germline lookup yields CDR1 MRHNA and CDR2 SNTAGT. V was trimmed by 3 bases and J by 10 bases, leaving 16 bases between them. The CDR3 nucleotides are TGTGCCAGCAGTGAAGGGCGGGAAGGAGGAGAGCAGTTCTTC. Protein: CASSEGREGGEQFF.

This clone was seen just once. The chain links TRBV6-1 to TRBJ1-5; D not certain. Per the germline V gene, CDR1 is MNHNS and CDR2 is SASEGT. Trimming pared 2 bases from V and 2 bases from J, leaving 7 bases between. CDR3 length: 14 amino acids. The CDR3 spells CASSEWWGNQPQHF. CDR3 coding DNA: TGTGCCAGCAGTGAATGGTGGGGCAATCAGCCCCAGCATTTT.

This clone was found once. The chain links TRBV4-1 to TRBJ2-7, with a tentative D call TRBD2 (5 bases). CDR1 and CDR2 from the germline V gene are MGHRA and YSYEKL. The CDR3 totals 16 residues. Trimming stripped 0 bases from V and 6 bases from J, with 18 bases between. The DNA for the CDR3 is TGCGCCAGCAGCCAAGAGACAAGAGGCTTCCGGGGCGAGCAGTACTTC. Its protein product is CASSQETRGFRGEQYF.

The chain links TRBV19 to TRBJ2-3, with D perhaps TRBD2 (6 bases). V was trimmed by 6 bases and J by 7 bases, leaving 14 bases between them. The CDR3 is 13 amino acids. Germline CDR1 reads LNHDA; CDR2 reads SQIVND (reference sequence). CDR3 region: CASRSVAENTQYF. The CDR3 nucleotides are TGTGCCAGTAGGTCGGTAGCGGAGAATACGCAGTATTTT.

The chain couples TRBV5-4 to TRBJ2-5, with 8 bases identical to TRBD1. The CDR3 extends over 14 amino acids. The V and J ends lost 2 bases and 5 bases, in that order; junction bases with no gene match: 5. Germline assignment: CDR1 SGHNT and CDR2 YYREEE (reference sequence). This CDR3 reads CASSFRTGTETQYF. CDR3 nucleotide sequence: TGTGCCAGCAGCTTCCGGACAGGGACTGAGACCCAGTACTTC.

The chain is built from TRBV6-5 and TRBJ2-7, with D possibly being TRBD2 (6 bases). The V gene lost 5 bases and the J gene lost 3 bases, with 14 bases spanning the gap. This CDR3 is built from 14 residues. Germline CDR1 is MNHEY and CDR2 is SVGAGI. As DNA, the CDR3 is TGTGCCAGCAGTCAGACTAGATCGGACTACGAGCAGTACTTC. Its protein is CASSQTRSDYEQYF.

This sequence joins TRBV5-4 and TRBJ2-7; 8 bases line up with TRBD2. Germline CDR1 reads SGHNT; CDR2 reads YYREEE (reference sequence). The CDR3 runs to 15 residues. V lost 7 bases and J lost 1; bases outside the gene matches: 10. In DNA, the CDR3 is TGTGCCAGCGGCAGTGGGCGGGAGGCGTCCTACGAGCAGTACTTC. It encodes CASGSGREASYEQYF.

The chain couples TRBV18 to TRBJ2-1, with 10 bases identical to TRBD2. Losses at the gene ends were 3 bases for V and 5 bases for J; bases not matched to a gene: 7. CDR1 and CDR2 (germline): KGHSH, LQKENI. There are 16 residues in the CDR3. DNA for the CDR3: TGTGCCAGCTCACCGGTAGCGGGAGGCACCCACAATGAGCAGTTCTTC. Protein: CASSPVAGGTHNEQFF. Using reference TRBV18 and TRBJ2-1 for the parts outside the CDR3, the full variable domain is NAGVMQNPRHLVRRRGQEARLRCSPMKGHSHVYWYRQLPEEGLKFMVYLQKENIIDESGMPKERFSAEFPKEGPSILRIQQVVRGDSAAYFCASSPVAGGTHNEQFFGPGTRLTVL.

The V and J genes are TRBV10-2 and TRBJ1-2; no firm D call. Germline V CDR1 and CDR2: WSHSY, SAAADI. This CDR3 region has 16 residues. V lost 3 bases and J lost 0, with 14 bases in between. CDR3 sequence: CASSELIRNSNYGYTF. The CDR3 DNA reads TGCGCCAGCAGTGAATTGATCCGCAACTCTAACTATGGCTACACCTTC.

This sequence joins TRBV6-5 and TRBJ1-2; 7 bases agree with TRBD1. Germline V gives CDR1 MNHEY, CDR2 SVGAGI. This CDR3 has 13 residues. Trimming at V came to 6 bases and at J to 7 bases, leaving 8 bases not matched to a gene. This CDR3 reads CASSLRQGLGYTF. In DNA form, the CDR3 reads TGTGCCAGCAGCCTGAGACAGGGACTTGGCTACACCTTC.

This clone was recorded a few times. The chain uses TRBV28 and TRBJ1-2, with no clear D. Germline CDR1 reads MDHEN; CDR2 reads SYDVKM. V was trimmed by 5 bases and J by 5 bases, leaving 12 bases between them. The CDR3 totals 13 residues. CDR3 nucleotide sequence: TGTGCCAGCAGTCGGCTCGACCTATATGGCTACACCTTC. Its protein is CASSRLDLYGYTF.

V and J are TRBV29-1 and TRBJ2-7; TRBD2 might be the D (6 bases). Trimming pared 7 bases from V and 2 bases from J, leaving 9 bases between. The germline V gene encodes CDR1 SQVTM and CDR2 ANQGSEA. CDR3 length equals 11 residues. The CDR3 sequence is CSGGTPYEQYF. The CDR3 DNA reads TGCAGCGGAGGGACTCCCTACGAGCAGTACTTC.

This sequence joins TRBV10-3 and TRBJ1-1, with 7 positions matching TRBD1. With V trimmed by 0 bases and J by 7 bases, 5 bases remained unmatched. The CDR3 consists of 14 residues. Germline lookup yields CDR1 ENHRY and CDR2 SYGVKD. The CDR3 nucleotides are TGTGCCATCAGTGAGTCTGGGACAGATGTTGAAGCTTTCTTT. Protein product: CAISESGTDVEAFF.

The rearrangement joins TRBV28 to TRBJ1-5; 9 bases map to TRBD1. Trimming removed 7 bases from V and 7 bases from J; junction bases left unmatched: 8. This CDR3 is built from 14 residues. Germline-derived CDR1 and CDR2 are MDHEN and SYDVKM. Here the CDR3 DNA reads TGTGCCAGCACGCCGACAGGGGGTAGACAGCCCCAGCATTTT. It encodes CASTPTGGRQPQHF.